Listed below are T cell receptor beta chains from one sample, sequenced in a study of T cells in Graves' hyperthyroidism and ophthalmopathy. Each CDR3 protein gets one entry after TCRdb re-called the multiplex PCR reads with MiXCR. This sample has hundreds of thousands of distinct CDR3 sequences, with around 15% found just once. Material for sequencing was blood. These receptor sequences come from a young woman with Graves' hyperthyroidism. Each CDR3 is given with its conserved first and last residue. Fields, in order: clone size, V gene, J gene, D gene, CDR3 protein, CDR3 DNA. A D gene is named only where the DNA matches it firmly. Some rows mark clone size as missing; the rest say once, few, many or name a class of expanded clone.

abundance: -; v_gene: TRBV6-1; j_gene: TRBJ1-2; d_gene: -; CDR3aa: CASSDEASYGYTF; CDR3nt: TGTGCCAGCAGTGACGAGGCTAGCTATGGCTACACCTTC
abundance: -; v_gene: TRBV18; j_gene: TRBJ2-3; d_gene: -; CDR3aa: CASSRQDFSTDTQYF; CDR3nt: TGTGCCAGCTCAAGACAGGACTTTAGCACAGATACGCAGTATTTT
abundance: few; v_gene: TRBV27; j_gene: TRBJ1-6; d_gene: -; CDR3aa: CASSADRSSYNSPLHF; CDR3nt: TGTGCCAGCAGTGCCGACAGAAGCTCCTATAATTCACCCCTCCACTTT
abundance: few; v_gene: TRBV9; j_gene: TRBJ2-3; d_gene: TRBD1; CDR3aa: CASSGIGGRDTQYF; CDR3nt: TGTGCCAGCAGCGGAATAGGGGGCCGCGATACGCAGTATTTT
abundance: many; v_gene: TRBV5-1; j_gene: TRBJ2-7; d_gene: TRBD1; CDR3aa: CASSNGTDLFFYEQYF; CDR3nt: TGCGCCAGCAGCAACGGGACAGACCTGTTCTTCTACGAGCAGTACTTC
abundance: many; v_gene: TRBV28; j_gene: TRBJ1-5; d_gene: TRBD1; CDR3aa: CASIPRPGQSHQPQHF; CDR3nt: TGTGCCAGCATCCCACGTCCGGGACAGTCTCATCAGCCCCAGCATTTT
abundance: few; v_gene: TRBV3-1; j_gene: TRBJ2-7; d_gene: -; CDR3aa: CASSQDIWGATYEQYF; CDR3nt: TGTGCCAGCAGCCAAGATATATGGGGGGCGACCTACGAGCAGTACTTC
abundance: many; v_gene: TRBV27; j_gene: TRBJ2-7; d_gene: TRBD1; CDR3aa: CASSVDRFNEQYF; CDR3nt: TGTGCCAGCAGTGTGGACAGGTTTAACGAGCAGTACTTC
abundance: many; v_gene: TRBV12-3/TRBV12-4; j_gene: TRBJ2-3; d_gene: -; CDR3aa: CASNKGGQTPSTDTQYF; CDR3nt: TGTGCCAGCAACAAAGGGGGGCAGACCCCTAGCACAGATACGCAGTATTTT
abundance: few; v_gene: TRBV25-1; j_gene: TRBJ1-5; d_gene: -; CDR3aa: CASSECEGPKGNQPQHF; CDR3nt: TGTGCCAGCAGTGAATGCGAGGGTCCGAAGGGCAATCAGCCCCAGCATTTT
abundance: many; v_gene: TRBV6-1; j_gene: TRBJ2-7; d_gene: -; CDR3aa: CASSPKAGSLSYEQYF; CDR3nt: TGTGCCAGCAGTCCCAAGGCAGGGAGCCTTTCCTACGAGCAGTACTTC
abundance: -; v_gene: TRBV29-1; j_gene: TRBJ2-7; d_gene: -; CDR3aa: CSVEILGAGDSYEQYF; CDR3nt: TGCAGCGTTGAAATTCTAGGGGCAGGAGACTCCTACGAGCAGTACTTC
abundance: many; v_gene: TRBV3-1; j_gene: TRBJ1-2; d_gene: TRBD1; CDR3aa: CASSQAMGQGAYYGYTF; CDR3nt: TGTGCCAGCAGCCAAGCGATGGGCCAGGGGGCATACTATGGCTACACCTTC